Ten or more counts support the clone carrying this TCR beta chain. Its antigen is as yet unknown. Diagnosis used clinical symptoms, serum thyroxine, TRAb, thyroid ultrasound and orbital computed tomography. The data derive from a study of Graves' ophthalmopathy and Graves' hyperthyroidism. General study points: Blood was where most expanded thyroid clonotypes above 0.001 frequency also turned up.

CDR3 length equals 14 residues. Looked up from germline, CDR1 is GTSNPN and CDR2 is SVGIG (reference sequence). Trimming removed 4 bases at V and 4 bases at J, with 11 bases between. CDR3 regions of TCR beta were amplified from RNA transcripts. RT-PCR with HTBI primers came first, then second-round multiplex PCR. Each CDR3 protein is one row after TCRdb ran MiXCR on the multiplex PCR reads. Here the sample spans fewer than 250,000 distinct CDR3 sequences, less than 30% being singletons. The sample comprised peripheral blood. The sequence came from a man aged 45-65 years with Graves' ophthalmopathy. The V call is TRBV30, the J call TRBJ2-6; D gene uncertain. The CDR3 loop is CAWTPDIGANVLTF. The CDR3, as DNA: TGTGCCTGGACACCCGACATCGGGGCCAACGTCCTGACTTTC.